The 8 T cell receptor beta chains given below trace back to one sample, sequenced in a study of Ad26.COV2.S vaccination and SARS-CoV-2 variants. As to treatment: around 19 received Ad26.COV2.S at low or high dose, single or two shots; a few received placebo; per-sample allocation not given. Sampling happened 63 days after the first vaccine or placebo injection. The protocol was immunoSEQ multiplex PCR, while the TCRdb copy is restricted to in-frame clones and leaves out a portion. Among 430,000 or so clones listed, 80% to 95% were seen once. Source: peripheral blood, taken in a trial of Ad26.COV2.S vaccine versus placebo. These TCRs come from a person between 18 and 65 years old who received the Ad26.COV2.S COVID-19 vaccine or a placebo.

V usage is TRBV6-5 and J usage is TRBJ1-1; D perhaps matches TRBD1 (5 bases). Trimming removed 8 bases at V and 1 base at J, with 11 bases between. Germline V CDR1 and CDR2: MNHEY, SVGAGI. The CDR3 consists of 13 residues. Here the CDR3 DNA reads TGTGCCAGCCGGGGGACGGAGAACACTGAAGCTTTCTTT. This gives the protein CASRGTENTEAFF.

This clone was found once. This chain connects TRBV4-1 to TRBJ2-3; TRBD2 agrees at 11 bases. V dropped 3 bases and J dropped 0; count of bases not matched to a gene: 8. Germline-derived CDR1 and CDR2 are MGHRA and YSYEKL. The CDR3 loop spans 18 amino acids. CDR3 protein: CASSHPRTSGPSTDTQYF. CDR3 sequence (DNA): TGCGCCAGCAGCCACCCTAGGACTAGCGGGCCTAGCACAGATACGCAGTATTTT.

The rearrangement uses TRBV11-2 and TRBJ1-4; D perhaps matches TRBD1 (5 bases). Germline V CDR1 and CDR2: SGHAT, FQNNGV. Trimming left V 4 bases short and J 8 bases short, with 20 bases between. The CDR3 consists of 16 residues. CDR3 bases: TGTGCCAGCAGCTCCCGAGACCCCGACAGTGGAGAAAAACTGTTTTTT. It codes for CASSSRDPDSGEKLFF.

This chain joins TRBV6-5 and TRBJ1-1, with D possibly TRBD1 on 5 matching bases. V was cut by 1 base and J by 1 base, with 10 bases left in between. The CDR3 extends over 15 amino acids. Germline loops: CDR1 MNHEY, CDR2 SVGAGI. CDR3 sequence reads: CASSYLPGKNTEAFF. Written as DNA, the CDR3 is TGTGCCAGCAGTTACTTGCCAGGGAAGAACACTGAAGCTTTCTTT.

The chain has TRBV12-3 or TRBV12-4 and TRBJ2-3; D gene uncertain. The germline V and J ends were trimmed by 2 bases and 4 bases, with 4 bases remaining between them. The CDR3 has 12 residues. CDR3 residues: CASSLTADTQYF. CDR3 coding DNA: TGTGCCAGCAGTTTAACGGCAGATACGCAGTATTTT.

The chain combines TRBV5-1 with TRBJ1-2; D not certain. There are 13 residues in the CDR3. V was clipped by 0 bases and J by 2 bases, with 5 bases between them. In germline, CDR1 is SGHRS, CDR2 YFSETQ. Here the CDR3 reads CASSLGTNYGYTF. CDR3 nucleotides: TGCGCCAGCAGCTTGGGAACAAACTATGGCTACACCTTC.

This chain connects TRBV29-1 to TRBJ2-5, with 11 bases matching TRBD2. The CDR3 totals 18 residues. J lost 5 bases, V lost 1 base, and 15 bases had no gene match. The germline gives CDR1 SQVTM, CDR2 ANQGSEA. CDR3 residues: CSVEGFVGTSGSWETQYF. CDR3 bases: TGCAGCGTTGAAGGTTTTGTTGGCACTAGCGGGAGTTGGGAGACCCAGTACTTC.

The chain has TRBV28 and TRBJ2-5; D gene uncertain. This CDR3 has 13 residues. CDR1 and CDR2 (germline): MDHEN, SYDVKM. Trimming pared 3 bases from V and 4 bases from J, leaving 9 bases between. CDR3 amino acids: CASSFGEIETQYF. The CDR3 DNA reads TGTGCCAGCAGTTTCGGCGAAATAGAGACCCAGTACTTC.